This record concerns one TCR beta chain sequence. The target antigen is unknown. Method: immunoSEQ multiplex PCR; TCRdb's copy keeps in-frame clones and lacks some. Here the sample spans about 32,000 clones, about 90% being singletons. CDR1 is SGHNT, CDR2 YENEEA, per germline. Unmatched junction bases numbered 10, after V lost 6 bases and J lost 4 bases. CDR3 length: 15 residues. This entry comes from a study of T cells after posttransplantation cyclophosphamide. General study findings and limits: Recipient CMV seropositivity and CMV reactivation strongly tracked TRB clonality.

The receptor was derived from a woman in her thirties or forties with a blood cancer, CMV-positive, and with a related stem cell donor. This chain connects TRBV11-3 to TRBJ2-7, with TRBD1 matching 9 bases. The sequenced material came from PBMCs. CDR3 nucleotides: TGTGCCAGCAGTCTTGCGGGACAGGGTGCTTACGAGCAGTACTTC. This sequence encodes CASSLAGQGAYEQYF.